These T cell receptor beta chains were read from a single sample in a study of T cell responses to AZD1222 COVID-19 vaccine. Method: immunoSEQ multiplex PCR; TCRdb's copy keeps in-frame clones and lacks some. This sample has tens of thousands of clones, with approximately 90% found just once. The source was peripheral blood, collected on day 0 of AZD1222 vaccination. Source of these receptors: an adult in good health. CDR3s include the opening cysteine and the closing phenylalanine or tryptophan. Fields, in order: CDR3 length, V gene, J gene, CDR3 protein.

CDR3 length: 10
V gene: TRBV7-9
J gene: TRBJ2-5
CDR3 protein: CASSLETQYF

CDR3 length: 14
V gene: TRBV5-6
J gene: TRBJ2-7
CDR3 protein: CASSRGRQSGEQYF

CDR3 length: 13
V gene: TRBV28
J gene: TRBJ1-2
CDR3 protein: CASSPRGIYGYTF

CDR3 length: 17
V gene: TRBV7-3
J gene: TRBJ2-1
CDR3 protein: CASSLSPLAQPFNEQFF

CDR3 length: 13
V gene: TRBV30
J gene: TRBJ1-1
CDR3 protein: CAWSLGIRTEAFF

CDR3 length: 14
V gene: TRBV2
J gene: TRBJ2-2
CDR3 protein: CASSEWQNTGELFF

CDR3 length: 17
V gene: TRBV27
J gene: TRBJ1-4
CDR3 protein: CASRPTGVGRGNEKLFF

CDR3 length: 16
V gene: TRBV5-1
J gene: TRBJ1-2
CDR3 protein: CASSQQSTGTNYGYTF

CDR3 length: 16
V gene: TRBV7-3
J gene: TRBJ2-2
CDR3 protein: CASSLLGLVSTGELFF

CDR3 length: 16
V gene: TRBV5-1
J gene: TRBJ2-5
CDR3 protein: CASSLEGLAGYETQYF

CDR3 length: 16
V gene: TRBV7-8
J gene: TRBJ1-5
CDR3 protein: CASSLIGGEGNQPQHF

CDR3 length: 12
V gene: TRBV10-1
J gene: TRBJ2-7
CDR3 protein: CASRDRGYEQYF

CDR3 length: 17
V gene: TRBV2
J gene: TRBJ1-3
CDR3 protein: CASSPTGGRRSGNTIYF

CDR3 length: 18
V gene: TRBV5-1
J gene: TRBJ2-7
CDR3 protein: CASSLAGTSGGTIYEQYF

CDR3 length: 10
V gene: TRBV20-1
J gene: TRBJ2-1
CDR3 protein: CSATLYEQFF

CDR3 length: 12
V gene: TRBV28
J gene: TRBJ1-5
CDR3 protein: CASRDTYQPQHF

CDR3 length: 14
V gene: TRBV27
J gene: TRBJ2-2
CDR3 protein: CASSLEYNTGELFF

CDR3 length: 14
V gene: TRBV6-2/TRBV6-3
J gene: TRBJ2-3
CDR3 protein: CASSYSTSTDTQYF

CDR3 length: 17
V gene: TRBV15
J gene: TRBJ1-6
CDR3 protein: CATRRTGMGTRGSPLHF

CDR3 length: 14
V gene: TRBV18
J gene: TRBJ1-1
CDR3 protein: CASSPPSTNTEAFF

CDR3 length: 14
V gene: TRBV9
J gene: TRBJ2-1
CDR3 protein: CASSGTGDWNEQFF

CDR3 length: 11
V gene: TRBV28
J gene: TRBJ1-1
CDR3 protein: CRTGQRTEAFF

CDR3 length: 18
V gene: TRBV9
J gene: TRBJ2-2
CDR3 protein: CASSVEQGPLGNTGELFF

CDR3 length: 13
V gene: TRBV27
J gene: TRBJ1-5
CDR3 protein: CASSLLGDQPQHF

CDR3 length: 14
V gene: TRBV5-6
J gene: TRBJ2-7
CDR3 protein: CASSPISEYDEQYF

CDR3 length: 17
V gene: TRBV5-1
J gene: TRBJ1-1
CDR3 protein: CASSLVPRTGENTEAFF

CDR3 length: 18
V gene: TRBV6-2/TRBV6-3
J gene: TRBJ2-1
CDR3 protein: CASSYSRGGGRGYNEQFF

CDR3 length: 13
V gene: TRBV12-5
J gene: TRBJ2-3
CDR3 protein: CASGFGFMDTQYF

CDR3 length: 15
V gene: TRBV7-3
J gene: TRBJ1-2
CDR3 protein: CASSPQAFSSLGYTF

CDR3 length: 16
V gene: TRBV5-4
J gene: TRBJ1-3
CDR3 protein: CASSLLLAGNRNTIYF

CDR3 length: 15
V gene: TRBV7-7
J gene: TRBJ1-3
CDR3 protein: CASSHSQGAGNTIYF

CDR3 length: 13
V gene: TRBV6-5
J gene: TRBJ1-2
CDR3 protein: CASSMTGVYGYTF

CDR3 length: 16
V gene: TRBV20-1
J gene: TRBJ1-4
CDR3 protein: CSASQIQAGNNEKLFF

CDR3 length: 15
V gene: TRBV5-1
J gene: TRBJ1-4
CDR3 protein: CASSLSGVTNEKLFF

CDR3 length: 13
V gene: TRBV28
J gene: TRBJ1-1
CDR3 protein: CASSLQPNTEAFF

CDR3 length: 15
V gene: TRBV6-1
J gene: TRBJ1-2
CDR3 protein: CASSDRTGSNYGYTF

CDR3 length: 11
V gene: TRBV19
J gene: TRBJ2-3
CDR3 protein: CASSISDTQYF

CDR3 length: 12
V gene: TRBV2
J gene: TRBJ2-5
CDR3 protein: CASSERGETQYF

CDR3 length: 16
V gene: TRBV4-3
J gene: TRBJ1-5
CDR3 protein: CASSQGFGDRNQPQHF

CDR3 length: 16
V gene: TRBV5-1
J gene: TRBJ1-2
CDR3 protein: CASSLAGPLLNYGYTF

CDR3 length: 14
V gene: TRBV4-2
J gene: TRBJ2-1
CDR3 protein: CASSQERAYNEQFF

CDR3 length: 16
V gene: TRBV18
J gene: TRBJ1-2
CDR3 protein: CASSPQGTATNYGYTF

CDR3 length: 13
V gene: TRBV12-3/TRBV12-4
J gene: TRBJ1-2
CDR3 protein: CASSLRASYGYTF

CDR3 length: 15
V gene: TRBV19
J gene: TRBJ1-2
CDR3 protein: CASSPNRQGPYGYTF

CDR3 length: 16
V gene: TRBV11-2
J gene: TRBJ2-5
CDR3 protein: CASSLRTGGNQETQYF

CDR3 length: 16
V gene: TRBV6-1
J gene: TRBJ2-1
CDR3 protein: CASSGASGGAGNEQFF